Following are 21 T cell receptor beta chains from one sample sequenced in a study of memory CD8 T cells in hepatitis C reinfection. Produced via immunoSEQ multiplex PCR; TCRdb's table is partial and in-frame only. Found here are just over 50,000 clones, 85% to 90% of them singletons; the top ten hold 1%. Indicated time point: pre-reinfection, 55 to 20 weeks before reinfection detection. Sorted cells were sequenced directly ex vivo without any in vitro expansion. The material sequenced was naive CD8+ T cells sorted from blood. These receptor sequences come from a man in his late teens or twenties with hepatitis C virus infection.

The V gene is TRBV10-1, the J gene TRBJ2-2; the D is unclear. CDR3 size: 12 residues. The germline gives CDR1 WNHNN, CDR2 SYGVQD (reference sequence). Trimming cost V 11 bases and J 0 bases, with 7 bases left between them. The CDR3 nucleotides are TGCGCCGTGCGGTCGAACACCGGGGAGCTGTTTTTT. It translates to CAVRSNTGELFF.

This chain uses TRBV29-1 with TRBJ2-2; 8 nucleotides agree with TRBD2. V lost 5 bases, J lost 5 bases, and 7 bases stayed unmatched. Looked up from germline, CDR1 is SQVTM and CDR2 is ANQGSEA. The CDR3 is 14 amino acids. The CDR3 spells CSVSRGGRTGELFF. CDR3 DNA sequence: TGCAGCGTTAGTCGGGGGGGCCGGACCGGGGAGCTGTTTTTT.

The CDR3 DNA reads TGTGCCAGCAGTGAAGGTGAAGGGGGCGCTTTCTTTAATTCACCCCTCCACTTT. Protein: CASSEGEGGAFFNSPLHF. The V gene is TRBV6-1, the J gene TRBJ1-6; 7 positions agree with TRBD1. Trimming cost V 1 base and J 6 bases; bases outside gene matches: 12. The CDR3 covers 18 residues. Germline V gene data show CDR1 as MNHNS and CDR2 as SASEGT.

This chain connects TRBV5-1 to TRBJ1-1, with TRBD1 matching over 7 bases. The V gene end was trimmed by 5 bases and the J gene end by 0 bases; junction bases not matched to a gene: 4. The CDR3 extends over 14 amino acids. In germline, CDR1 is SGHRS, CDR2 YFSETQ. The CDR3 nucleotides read TGCGCCAGCAGTGGGACAGCGATGAACACTGAAGCTTTCTTT. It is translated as CASSGTAMNTEAFF.

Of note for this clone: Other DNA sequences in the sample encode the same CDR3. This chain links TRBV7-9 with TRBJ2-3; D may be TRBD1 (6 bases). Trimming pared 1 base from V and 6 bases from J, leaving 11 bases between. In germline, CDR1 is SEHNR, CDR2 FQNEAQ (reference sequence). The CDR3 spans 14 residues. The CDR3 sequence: CASSLGQGTDTQYF. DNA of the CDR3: TGTGCCAGCAGCTTAGGGCAGGGGACCGATACGCAGTATTTT. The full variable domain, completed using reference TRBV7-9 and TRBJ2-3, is DTGVSQNPRHKITKRGQNVTFRCDPISEHNRLYWYRQTLGQGPEFLTYFQNEAQLEKSRLLSDRFSAERPKGSFSTLEIQRTEQGDSAMYLCASSLGQGTDTQYFGPGTRLTVL.

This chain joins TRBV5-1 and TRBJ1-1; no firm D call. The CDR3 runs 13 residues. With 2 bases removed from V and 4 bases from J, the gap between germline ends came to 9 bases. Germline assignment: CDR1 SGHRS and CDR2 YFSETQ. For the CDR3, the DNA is TGCGCCAGCAGCTTAACGGGGATCACTGAAGCTTTCTTT. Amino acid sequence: CASSLTGITEAFF.

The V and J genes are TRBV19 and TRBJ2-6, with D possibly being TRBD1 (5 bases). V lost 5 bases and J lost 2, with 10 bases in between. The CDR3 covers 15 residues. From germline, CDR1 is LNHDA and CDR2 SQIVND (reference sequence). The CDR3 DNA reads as TGTGCCAGTAGTTCCCAGGGCGCTGGGGCCAACGTCCTGACTTTC. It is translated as CASSSQGAGANVLTF.

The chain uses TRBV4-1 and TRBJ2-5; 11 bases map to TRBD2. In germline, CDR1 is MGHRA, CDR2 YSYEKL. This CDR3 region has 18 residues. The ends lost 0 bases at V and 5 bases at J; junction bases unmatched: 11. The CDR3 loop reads CASSQEVGRLAGRETQYF. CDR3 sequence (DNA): TGCGCCAGCAGCCAAGAGGTGGGCAGACTAGCGGGAAGGGAGACCCAGTACTTC.

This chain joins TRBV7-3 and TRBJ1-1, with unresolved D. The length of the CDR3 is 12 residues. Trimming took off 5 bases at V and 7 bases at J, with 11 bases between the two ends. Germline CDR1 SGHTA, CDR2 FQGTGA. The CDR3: CASSLSNGEAFF. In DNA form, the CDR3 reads TGTGCCAGCAGCCTTAGTAACGGTGAAGCTTTCTTT.

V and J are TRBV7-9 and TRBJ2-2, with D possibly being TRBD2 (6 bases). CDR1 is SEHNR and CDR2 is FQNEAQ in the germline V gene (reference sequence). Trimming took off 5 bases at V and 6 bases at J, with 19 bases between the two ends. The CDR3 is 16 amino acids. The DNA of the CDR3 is TGTGCCAGCAGCCCCTGGGACTCCGGGGGATCCGGGGAGCTGTTTTTT. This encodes CASSPWDSGGSGELFF.

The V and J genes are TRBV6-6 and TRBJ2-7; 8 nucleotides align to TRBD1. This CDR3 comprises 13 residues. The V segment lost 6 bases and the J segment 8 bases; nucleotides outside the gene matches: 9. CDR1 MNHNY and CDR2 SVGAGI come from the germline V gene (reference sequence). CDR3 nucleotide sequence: TGTGCCAGCAGGTTTGGACAGGGAAGTCAGCAGTACGTC. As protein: CASRFGQGSQQYV.

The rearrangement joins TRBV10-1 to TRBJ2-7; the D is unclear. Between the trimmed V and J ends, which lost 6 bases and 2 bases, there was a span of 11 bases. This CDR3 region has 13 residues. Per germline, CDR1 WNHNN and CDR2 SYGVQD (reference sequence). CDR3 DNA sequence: TGCGCCAGCAGAGCGACGGAAGCCTACGAGCAGTACGTC. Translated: CASRATEAYEQYV.

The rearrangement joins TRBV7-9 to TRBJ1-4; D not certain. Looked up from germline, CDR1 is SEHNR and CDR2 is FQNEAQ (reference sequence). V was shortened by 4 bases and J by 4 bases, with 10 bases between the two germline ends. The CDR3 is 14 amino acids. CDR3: CASSSRRHNEKLFF. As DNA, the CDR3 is TGTGCCAGCAGCTCCAGGCGTCATAATGAAAAACTGTTTTTT.

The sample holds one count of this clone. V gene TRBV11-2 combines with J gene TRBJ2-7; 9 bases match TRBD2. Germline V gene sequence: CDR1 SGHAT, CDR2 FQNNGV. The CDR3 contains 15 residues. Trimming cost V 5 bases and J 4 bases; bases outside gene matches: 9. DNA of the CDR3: TGTGCCAGCAGCCAGGTAGCGGGAGACGTGTACGAGCAGTACTTC. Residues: CASSQVAGDVYEQYF.

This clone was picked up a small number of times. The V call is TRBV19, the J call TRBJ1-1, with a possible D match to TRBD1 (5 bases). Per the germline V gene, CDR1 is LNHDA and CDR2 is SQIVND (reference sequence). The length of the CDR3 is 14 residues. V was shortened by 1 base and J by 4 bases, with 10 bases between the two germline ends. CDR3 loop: CASSIVGEGTEAFF. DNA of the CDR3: TGTGCCAGTAGTATAGTGGGGGAGGGCACTGAAGCTTTCTTT.

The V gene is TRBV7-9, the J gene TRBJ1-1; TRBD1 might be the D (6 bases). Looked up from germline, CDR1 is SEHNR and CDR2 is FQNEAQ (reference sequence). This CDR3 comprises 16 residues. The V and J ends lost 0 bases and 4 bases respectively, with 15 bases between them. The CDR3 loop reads CASSLALEDSITEAFF. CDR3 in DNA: TGTGCCAGCAGCTTAGCTCTCGAGGACAGCATCACTGAAGCTTTCTTT.

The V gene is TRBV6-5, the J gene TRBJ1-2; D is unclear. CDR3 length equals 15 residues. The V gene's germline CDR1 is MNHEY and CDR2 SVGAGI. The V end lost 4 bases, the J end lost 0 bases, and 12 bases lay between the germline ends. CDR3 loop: CASSFHGGSNYGYTF. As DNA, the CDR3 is TGTGCCAGCAGTTTTCACGGAGGTTCTAACTATGGCTACACCTTC.

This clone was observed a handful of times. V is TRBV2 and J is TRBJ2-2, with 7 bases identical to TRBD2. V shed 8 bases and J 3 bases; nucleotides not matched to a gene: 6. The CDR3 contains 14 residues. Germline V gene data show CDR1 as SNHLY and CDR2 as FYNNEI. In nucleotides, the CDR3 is TGTGCCAGCCCCCAGACTAGCCACACCGGGGAGCTGTTTTTT. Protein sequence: CASPQTSHTGELFF.

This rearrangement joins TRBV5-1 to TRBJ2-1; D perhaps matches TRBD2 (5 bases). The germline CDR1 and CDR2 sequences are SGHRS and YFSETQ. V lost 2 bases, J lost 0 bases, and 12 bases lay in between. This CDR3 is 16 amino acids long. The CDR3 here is CASSLGTGYSYNEQFF. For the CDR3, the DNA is TGCGCCAGCAGCTTAGGTACGGGATACTCCTACAATGAGCAGTTCTTC.

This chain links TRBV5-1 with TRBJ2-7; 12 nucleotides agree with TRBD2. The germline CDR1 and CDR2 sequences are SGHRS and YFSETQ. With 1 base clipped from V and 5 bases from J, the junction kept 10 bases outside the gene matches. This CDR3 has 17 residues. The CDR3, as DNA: TGCGCCAGCAGCTTGAGGCTAGCGGGAGGGCTTAGCGACGAGCAGTACTTC. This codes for CASSLRLAGGLSDEQYF.

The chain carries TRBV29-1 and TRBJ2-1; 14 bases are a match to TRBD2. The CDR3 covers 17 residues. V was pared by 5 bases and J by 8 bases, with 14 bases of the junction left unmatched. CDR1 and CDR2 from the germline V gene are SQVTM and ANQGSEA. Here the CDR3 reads CSVPGLAGVFSLDEQFF. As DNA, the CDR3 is TGCAGCGTTCCGGGACTAGCGGGAGTTTTTTCTTTGGATGAGCAGTTCTTC.